This T cell receptor (beta chain) was profiled in a study of OX40 agonist ivuxolimab in advanced cancers. Background on the study: Ivuxolimab was administered intravenously to patients at 0.01 to 10 mg/kg every 2 weeks. The mean age was 60 years, ranging from roughly 23 to 90, with 82.7% of participants male. Prior anti-PD-1, anti-PD-L1 or anti-CTLA-4 therapy did not bar entry, and about 40% had some. Study-level results: It was also the case that some nonresponders had low normalized T-cell clonal expansion.

Measured with immunoSEQ multiplex PCR; TCRdb has only the in-frame clones, and not every one. The sample carries more than 75,000 clones, around 85% recorded once. As to this clone: The antigen remains unidentified.

The CDR3 length is 13 residues. V lost 5 bases, J lost 7 bases, and 4 bases stayed unmatched. Germline CDR1 is SEHNR and CDR2 is FQNEAQ (reference sequence). This specimen consisted of CD4+ or CD8+ T cells sorted from blood, obtained in a trial of the OX40 agonist ivuxolimab. The origin of this receptor is an adult with an advanced solid tumor such as melanoma, head and neck, liver or kidney cancer. The chain uses TRBV7-9 and TRBJ1-4; 7 bases are shared with TRBD1. For the CDR3, the DNA is TGTGCCAGCAGCAACCGGGACAGTGAAAAACTGTTTTTT. Translating gives CASSNRDSEKLFF.